The TCR beta chain described here comes from a study of OX40 agonist ivuxolimab in advanced cancers. As for the study in general: The eligibility criteria allowed prior anti-PD-1, anti-PD-L1 or anti-CTLA-4 therapy, and around 38% had some. Three patients, one with hepatocellular carcinoma and two with cutaneous melanoma, achieved partial responses.

The CDR3 spans 17 residues. V lost 0 bases and J lost 0, with 12 bases in between. Germline assignment: CDR1 LNHNV and CDR2 YYDKDF (reference sequence). Assay used: immunoSEQ multiplex PCR; TCRdb lists only in-frame clones, some missing. The sample lists roughly 80,000 clones; around nine tenths were seen once. Details on this clone: The antigen is unknown.

Study outcomes and limitations: Low normalized T-cell clonal expansion was also seen in some nonresponders.

The source is an adult with an advanced solid tumor such as melanoma, head and neck, liver or kidney cancer. Sequenced here: CD4+ or CD8+ T cells sorted from blood, sampled in a trial of the OX40 agonist ivuxolimab. The chain has TRBV15 and TRBJ1-5, with D possibly being TRBD1 (5 bases). The CDR3 region has the DNA TGTGCCACCAGCAGAGATATCGGACACTATAGCAATCAGCCCCAGCATTTT. Protein sequence: CATSRDIGHYSNQPQHF.